This T cell receptor beta chain was retrieved from a study of blood T cell repertoires in COVID-19. Study information: There were acute and convalescent COVID-19 samples, and they came from the United States, Italy and Spain.

Produced via immunoSEQ multiplex PCR; TCRdb's table is partial and in-frame only. Found here are 100,000 to 120,000 clones, roughly 85% of them singletons; the top ten hold 16%. What was sequenced was peripheral blood. This clonotype originated in a woman at least 80 years old with active or convalescent COVID-19.

DNA of the CDR3: TGTGCCAGCAGCTTGGACAGCGGCTCGGTTTTGTACACCTTC. It yields the protein CASSLDSGSVLYTF. The V call is TRBV5-4, the J call TRBJ1-2; D gene ambiguous. V lost 0 bases and J lost 11, with 17 bases in between. In germline, CDR1 is SGHNT, CDR2 YYREEE (reference sequence). This CDR3 has 14 residues. Full variable domain (missing parts from reference TRBV5-4 and TRBJ1-2): ETGVTQSPTHLIKTRGQQVTLRCSSQSGHNTVSWYQQALGQGPQFIFQYYREEENGRGNFPPRFSGLQFPNYSSELNVNALELDDSALYLCASSLDSGSVLYTFGSGTRLTVV.